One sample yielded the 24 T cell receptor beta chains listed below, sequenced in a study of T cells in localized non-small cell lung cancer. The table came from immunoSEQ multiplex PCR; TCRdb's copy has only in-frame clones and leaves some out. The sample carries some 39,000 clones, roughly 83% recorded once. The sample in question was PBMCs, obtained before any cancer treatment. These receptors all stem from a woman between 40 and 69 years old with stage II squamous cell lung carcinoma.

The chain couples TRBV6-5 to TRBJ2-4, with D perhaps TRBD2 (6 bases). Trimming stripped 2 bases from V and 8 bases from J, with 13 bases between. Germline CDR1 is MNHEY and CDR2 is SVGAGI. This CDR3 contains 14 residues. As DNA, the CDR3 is TGTGCCAGCAGTTACGTCGGCTCGGGAGACATTCAGTACTTC. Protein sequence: CASSYVGSGDIQYF.

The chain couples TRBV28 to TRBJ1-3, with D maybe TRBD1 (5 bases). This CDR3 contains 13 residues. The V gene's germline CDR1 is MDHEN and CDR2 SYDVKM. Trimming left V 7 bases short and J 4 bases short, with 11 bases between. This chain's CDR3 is CASNRQTGNTIYF. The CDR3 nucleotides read TGTGCCAGCAACCGACAGACGGGAAACACCATATATTTT.

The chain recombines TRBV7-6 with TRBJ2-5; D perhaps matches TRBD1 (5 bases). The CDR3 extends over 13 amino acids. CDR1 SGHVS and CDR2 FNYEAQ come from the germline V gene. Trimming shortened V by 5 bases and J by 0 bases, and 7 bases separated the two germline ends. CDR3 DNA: TGTGCCAGCAGCCGACAGTACCAAGAGACCCAGTACTTC. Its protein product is CASSRQYQETQYF.

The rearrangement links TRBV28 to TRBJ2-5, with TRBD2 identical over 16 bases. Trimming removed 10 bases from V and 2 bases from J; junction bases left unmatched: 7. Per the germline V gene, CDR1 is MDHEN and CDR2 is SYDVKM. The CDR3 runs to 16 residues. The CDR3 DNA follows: TGTGCCATCGGGACTAGCGGGAGGGGGTGGCAAGAGACCCAGTACTTC. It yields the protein CAIGTSGRGWQETQYF. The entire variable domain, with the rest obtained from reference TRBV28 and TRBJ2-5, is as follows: DVKVTQSSRYLVKRTGEKVFLECVQDMDHENMFWYRQDPGLGLRLIYFSYDVKMKEKGDIPEGYSVSREKKERFSLILESASTNQTSMYLCAIGTSGRGWQETQYFGPGTRLLVL.

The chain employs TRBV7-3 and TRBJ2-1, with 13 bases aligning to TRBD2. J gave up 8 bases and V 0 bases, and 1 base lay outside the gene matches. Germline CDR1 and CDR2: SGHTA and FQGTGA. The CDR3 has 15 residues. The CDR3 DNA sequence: TGTGCCAGCAGCTTAACGACTAGCGGGAGGTATGAGCAGTTCTTC. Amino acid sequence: CASSLTTSGRYEQFF.

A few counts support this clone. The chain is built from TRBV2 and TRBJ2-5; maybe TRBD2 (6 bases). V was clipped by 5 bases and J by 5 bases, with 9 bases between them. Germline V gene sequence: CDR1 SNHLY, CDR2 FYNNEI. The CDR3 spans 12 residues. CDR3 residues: CASSREEETQYF. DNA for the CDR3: TGTGCCAGCAGTAGGGAGGAGGAGACCCAGTACTTC.

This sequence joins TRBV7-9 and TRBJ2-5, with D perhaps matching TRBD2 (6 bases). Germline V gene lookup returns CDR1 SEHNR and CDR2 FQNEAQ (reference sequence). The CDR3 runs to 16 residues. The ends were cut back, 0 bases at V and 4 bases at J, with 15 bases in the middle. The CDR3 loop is CASSLAIGGARETQYF. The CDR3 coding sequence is TGTGCCAGCAGCTTAGCGATCGGAGGGGCCAGAGAGACCCAGTACTTC.

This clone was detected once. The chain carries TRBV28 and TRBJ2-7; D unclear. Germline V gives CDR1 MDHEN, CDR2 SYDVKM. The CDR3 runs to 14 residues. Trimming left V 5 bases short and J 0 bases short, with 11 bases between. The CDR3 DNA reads TGTGCCAGCAGTCAATTCGGTAGCTCCTACGAGCAGTACTTC. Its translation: CASSQFGSSYEQYF.

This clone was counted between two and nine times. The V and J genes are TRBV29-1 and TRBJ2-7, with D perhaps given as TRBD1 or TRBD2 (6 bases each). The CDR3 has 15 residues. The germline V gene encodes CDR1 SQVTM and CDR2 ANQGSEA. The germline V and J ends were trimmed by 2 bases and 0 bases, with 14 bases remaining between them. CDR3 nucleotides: TGCAGCGTTGAAAGTCAGGGGACTTACTCCTACGAGCAGTACTTC. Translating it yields CSVESQGTYSYEQYF.

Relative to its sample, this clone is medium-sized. Here the CDR3 reads CSVEEGPGGYEQYF. The CDR3 nucleotides are TGCAGCGTTGAAGAGGGCCCGGGGGGCTACGAGCAGTACTTC. This chain joins TRBV29-1 and TRBJ2-7; 7 bases fit TRBD2. The CDR3 extends over 14 amino acids. The junction had 5 bases not matched to a gene; V was cut back by 0 bases and J by 3 bases. Germline V gene sequence: CDR1 SQVTM, CDR2 ANQGSEA.

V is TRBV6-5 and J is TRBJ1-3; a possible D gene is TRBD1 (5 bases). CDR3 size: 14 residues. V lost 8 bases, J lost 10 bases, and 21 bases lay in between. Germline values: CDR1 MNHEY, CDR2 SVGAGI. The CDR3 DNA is TGTGCCAGCGGGACCTCGAGTTACAGTCGAACCATATATTTT. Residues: CASGTSSYSRTIYF.

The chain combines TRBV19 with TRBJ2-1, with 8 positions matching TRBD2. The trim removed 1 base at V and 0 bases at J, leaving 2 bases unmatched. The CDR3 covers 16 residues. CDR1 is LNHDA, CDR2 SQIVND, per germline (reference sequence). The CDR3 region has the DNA TGTGCCAGTAGTATAGTTAGCGGGATCTCCTACAATGAGCAGTTCTTC. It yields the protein CASSIVSGISYNEQFF.

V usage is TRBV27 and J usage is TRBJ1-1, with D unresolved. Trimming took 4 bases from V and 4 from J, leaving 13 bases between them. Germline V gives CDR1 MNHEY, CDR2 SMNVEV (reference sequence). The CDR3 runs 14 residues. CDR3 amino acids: CASSSLSVGTEAFF. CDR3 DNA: TGTGCCAGCAGTTCCCTCTCCGTGGGCACTGAAGCTTTCTTT.

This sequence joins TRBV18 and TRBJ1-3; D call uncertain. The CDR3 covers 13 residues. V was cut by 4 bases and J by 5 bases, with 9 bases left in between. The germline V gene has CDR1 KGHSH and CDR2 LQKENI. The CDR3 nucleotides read TGTGCCAGCTCACTTCGACTCAGAAACACCATATATTTT. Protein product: CASSLRLRNTIYF.

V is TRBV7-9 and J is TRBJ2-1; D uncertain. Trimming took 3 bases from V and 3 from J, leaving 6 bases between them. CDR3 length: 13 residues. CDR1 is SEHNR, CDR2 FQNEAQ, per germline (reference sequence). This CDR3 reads CASSLASYNEQFF. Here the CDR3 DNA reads TGTGCCAGCAGCTTGGCCAGCTACAATGAGCAGTTCTTC.

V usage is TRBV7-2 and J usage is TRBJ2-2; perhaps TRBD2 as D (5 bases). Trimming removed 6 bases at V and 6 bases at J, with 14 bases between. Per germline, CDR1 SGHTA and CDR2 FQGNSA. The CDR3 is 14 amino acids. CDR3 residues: CASRESGGSGELFF. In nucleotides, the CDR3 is TGTGCCAGCAGAGAGAGTGGAGGTTCCGGGGAGCTGTTTTTT. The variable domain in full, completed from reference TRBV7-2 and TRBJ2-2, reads GAGVSQSPSNKVTEKGKDVELRCDPISGHTALYWYRQSLGQGLEFLIYFQGNSAPDKSGLPSDRFSAERTGGSVSTLTIQRTQQEDSAVYLCASRESGGSGELFFGEGSRLTVL.

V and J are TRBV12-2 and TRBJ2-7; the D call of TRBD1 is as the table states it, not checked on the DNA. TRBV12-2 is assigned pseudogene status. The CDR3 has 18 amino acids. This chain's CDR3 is CASRLAGTGDRVPYEQYF. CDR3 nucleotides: TGTGCAAGTCGCTTAGCCGGCACCGGGGACAGGGTCCCCTACGAGCAGTACTTC.

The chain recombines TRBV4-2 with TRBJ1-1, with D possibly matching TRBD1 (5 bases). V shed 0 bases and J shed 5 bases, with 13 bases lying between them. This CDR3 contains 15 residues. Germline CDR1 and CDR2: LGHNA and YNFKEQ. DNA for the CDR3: TGTGCCAGCAGCCAAGAGGGGCCTCCTGGGACTGAAGCTTTCTTT. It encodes CASSQEGPPGTEAFF.

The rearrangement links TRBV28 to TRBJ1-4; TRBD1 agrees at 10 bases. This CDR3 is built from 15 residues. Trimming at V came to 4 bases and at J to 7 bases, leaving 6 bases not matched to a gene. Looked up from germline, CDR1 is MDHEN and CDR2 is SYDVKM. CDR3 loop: CASSSGQGVAEKLFF. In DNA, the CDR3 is TGTGCCAGCAGTTCAGGACAGGGGGTAGCTGAAAAACTGTTTTTT.

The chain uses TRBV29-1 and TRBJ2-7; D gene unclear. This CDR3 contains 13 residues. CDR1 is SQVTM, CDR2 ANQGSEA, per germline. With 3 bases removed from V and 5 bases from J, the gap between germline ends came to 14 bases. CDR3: CSVEGKVFDEQYF. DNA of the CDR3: TGCAGCGTTGAGGGTAAGGTTTTCGACGAGCAGTACTTC.

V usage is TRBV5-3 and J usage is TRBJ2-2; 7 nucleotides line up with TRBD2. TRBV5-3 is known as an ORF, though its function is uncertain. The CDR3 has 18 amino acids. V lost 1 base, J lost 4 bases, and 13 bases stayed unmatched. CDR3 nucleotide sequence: TGTGCCAGAAGCTTGAAGGGGAGTGGACTAGTTGGCACCGGGGAGCTGTTTTTT. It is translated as CARSLKGSGLVGTGELFF.

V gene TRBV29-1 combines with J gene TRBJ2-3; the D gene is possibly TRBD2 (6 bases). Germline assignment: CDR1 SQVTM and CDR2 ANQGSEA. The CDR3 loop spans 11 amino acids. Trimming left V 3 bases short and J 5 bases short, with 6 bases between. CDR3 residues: CSVEGGDTQYF. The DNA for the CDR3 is TGCAGCGTTGAGGGGGGAGATACGCAGTATTTT.

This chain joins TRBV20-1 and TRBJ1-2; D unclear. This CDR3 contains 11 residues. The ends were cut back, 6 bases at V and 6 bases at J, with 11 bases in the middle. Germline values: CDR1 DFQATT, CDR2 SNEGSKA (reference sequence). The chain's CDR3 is CSARFGDGYTF. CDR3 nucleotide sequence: TGCAGTGCGAGATTTGGGGATGGCTACACCTTC.

CDR3 sequence: CASSYLAYPGNTIYF. CDR3 sequence (DNA): TGTGCCAGCAGTTATCTCGCTTACCCTGGAAACACCATATATTTT. The rearrangement joins TRBV6-5 to TRBJ1-3; D uncertain. CDR1 is MNHEY, CDR2 SVGAGI, per germline. This CDR3 has 15 amino acids. With 3 bases removed from V and 2 bases from J, the gap between germline ends came to 11 bases.